This entry describes one T cell receptor (beta chain). The CDR3 totals 13 residues. CDR1 and CDR2 (germline): MNHEY, SVGAGI. J was trimmed by 11 bases and V by 5 bases; bases with no gene match: 11. All patients were mismatch repair deficient, assessed by either PCR or immunohistochemistry. The sample belongs to a study of PD-1 blockade in mismatch repair-deficient tumors. Background on the study: Patients had 12 mismatch repair-deficient cancer types and were previously treated and progressing.

The method was immunoSEQ multiplex PCR; TCRdb's version includes in-frame clones alone and lacks a portion of them. Among some 84,000 clones listed, 81% were seen once. The sample in question was peripheral blood, obtained 12 weeks after starting pembrolizumab. The chain recombines TRBV6-5 with TRBJ1-1; TRBD1 matches at 7 bases. This receptor was obtained from an adult with mismatch repair-deficient cancer. The CDR3 nucleotides are TGTGCCAGCAGTGGACAGGACGGGTTGGTGGCTTTCTTT. Translation gives CASSGQDGLVAFF.